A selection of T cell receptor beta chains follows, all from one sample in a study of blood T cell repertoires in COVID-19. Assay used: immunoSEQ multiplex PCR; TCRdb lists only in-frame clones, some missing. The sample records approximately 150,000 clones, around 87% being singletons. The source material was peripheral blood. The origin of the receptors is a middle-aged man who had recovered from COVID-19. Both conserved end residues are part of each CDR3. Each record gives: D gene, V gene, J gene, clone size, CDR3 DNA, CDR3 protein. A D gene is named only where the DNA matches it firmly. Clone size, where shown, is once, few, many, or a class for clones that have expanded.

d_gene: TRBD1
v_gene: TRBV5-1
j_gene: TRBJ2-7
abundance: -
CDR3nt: TGCGCCAGCAGACTCGGCGGACAGGGGGCAGTCTACGAGCAGTACTTC
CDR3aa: CASRLGGQGAVYEQYF

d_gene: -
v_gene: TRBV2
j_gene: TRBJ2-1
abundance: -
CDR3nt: TGTGCCAGCAGTGGGCAGGTGGAAAGCAATGAGCAGTTCTTC
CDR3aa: CASSGQVESNEQFF

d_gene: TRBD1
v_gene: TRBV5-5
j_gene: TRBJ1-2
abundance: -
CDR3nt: TGTGCCAGCAGCCTTTCAACAGGGGATTATGGCTACACCTTC
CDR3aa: CASSLSTGDYGYTF

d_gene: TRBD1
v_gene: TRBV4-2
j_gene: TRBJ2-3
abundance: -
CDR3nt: TGTGCCAGCAGCCAAGGGGACAGGACGGGCACAGATACGCAGTATTTT
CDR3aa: CASSQGDRTGTDTQYF

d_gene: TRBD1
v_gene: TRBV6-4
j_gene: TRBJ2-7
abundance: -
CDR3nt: TGTGCCAGCAGTGAGGACAGGGGCTACGAGCAGTACTTC
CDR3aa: CASSEDRGYEQYF

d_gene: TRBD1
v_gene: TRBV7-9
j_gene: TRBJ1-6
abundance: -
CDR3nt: TGTGCCAGCAGCGCGGGACAGGGGGTGAATTCACCCCTCCACTTT
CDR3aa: CASSAGQGVNSPLHF

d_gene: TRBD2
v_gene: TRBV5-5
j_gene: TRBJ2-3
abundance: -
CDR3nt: TGTGCCAGCAGTTTAAGCGGGGGGGTGTCTAGCACAGATACGCAGTATTTT
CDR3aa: CASSLSGGVSSTDTQYF

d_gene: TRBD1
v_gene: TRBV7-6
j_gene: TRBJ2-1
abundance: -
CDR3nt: TGTGCCAGCAGCACCGGGACAGGACCATACAATGAGCAGTTCTTC
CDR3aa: CASSTGTGPYNEQFF

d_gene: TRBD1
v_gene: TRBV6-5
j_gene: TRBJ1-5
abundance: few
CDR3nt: TGTGCCAGCAGCACAGGGGGTATTAGCAATCAGCCCCAGCATTTT
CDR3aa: CASSTGGISNQPQHF

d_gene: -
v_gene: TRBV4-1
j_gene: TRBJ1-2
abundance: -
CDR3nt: TGCGCCAGCAGCCAAGTACCGGGGTCTGCTAACTATGGCTACACCTTC
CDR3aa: CASSQVPGSANYGYTF

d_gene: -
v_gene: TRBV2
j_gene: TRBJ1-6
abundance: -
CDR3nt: TGTGCCAGCAGTGGACCAAGGAGGAGCTCCTATAATTCACCCCTCCACTTT
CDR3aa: CASSGPRRSSYNSPLHF

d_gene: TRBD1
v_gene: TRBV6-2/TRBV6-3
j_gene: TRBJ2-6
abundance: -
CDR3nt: TGTGCCAGCAGCCCGGACAGGGGGTTTCTTGGCTCTGGGGCCAACGTCCTGACTTTC
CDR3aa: CASSPDRGFLGSGANVLTF

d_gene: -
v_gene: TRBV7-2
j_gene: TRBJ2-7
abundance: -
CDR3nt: -
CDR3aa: CASSSSTDPIYEQYF

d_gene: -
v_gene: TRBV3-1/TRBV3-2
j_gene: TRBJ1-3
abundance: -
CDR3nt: TGTGCCAGCAGCCTCAGGGTCCGGGCTGGAAACACCATATATTTT
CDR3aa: CASSLRVRAGNTIYF

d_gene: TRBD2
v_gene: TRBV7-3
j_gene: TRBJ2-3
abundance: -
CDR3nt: TGTGCCAGCAGCTCGGGGACTAGCGGGGGGCCAGATACGCAGTATTTT
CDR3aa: CASSSGTSGGPDTQYF

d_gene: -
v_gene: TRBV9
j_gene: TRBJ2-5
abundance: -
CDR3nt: TGTGCCAGCAGCGATGGGGACTTGGAGGGAGAGACCCAGTACTTC
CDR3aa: CASSDGDLEGETQYF

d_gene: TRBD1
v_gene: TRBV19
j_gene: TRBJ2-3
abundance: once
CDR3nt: TGTGCCAGTAGTATAGGGACAGGGGTAGCAGATACGCAGTATTTT
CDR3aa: CASSIGTGVADTQYF

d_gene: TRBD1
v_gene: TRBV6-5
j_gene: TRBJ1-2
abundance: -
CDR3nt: TGTGCCAGCAGTTTAACCGGGACAGGGATTGACTATGGCTACACCTTC
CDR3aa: CASSLTGTGIDYGYTF

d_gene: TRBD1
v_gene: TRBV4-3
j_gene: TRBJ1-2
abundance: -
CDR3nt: TGCGCCAGCAGCCGAGAGGGGACAGGGCCAGGCTACACCTTC
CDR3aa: CASSREGTGPGYTF

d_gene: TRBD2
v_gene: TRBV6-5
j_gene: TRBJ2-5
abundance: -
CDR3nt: TGTGCCAGCAGTTACTCGTCCGGGGGGATGTCGGCCCAGTACTTC
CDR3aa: CASSYSSGGMSAQYF

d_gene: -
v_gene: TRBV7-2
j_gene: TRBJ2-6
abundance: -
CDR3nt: TGTGCCAGCAGCTTAGGCCGTACATCTGGGGCCAACGTCCTGACTTTC
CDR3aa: CASSLGRTSGANVLTF

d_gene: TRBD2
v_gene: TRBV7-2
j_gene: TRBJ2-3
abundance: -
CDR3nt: TGTGCCAGCAGCTCACCGGGAGGGAACACAGATACGCAGTATTTT
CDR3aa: CASSSPGGNTDTQYF

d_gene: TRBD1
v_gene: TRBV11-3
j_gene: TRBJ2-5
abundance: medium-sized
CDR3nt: TGTGCCAGCAGCCCGGGACAGGGGGCAGAGACCCAGTACTTC
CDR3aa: CASSPGQGAETQYF

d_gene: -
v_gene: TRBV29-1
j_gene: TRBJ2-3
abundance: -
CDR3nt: TGCAGCGTGGGAGTTCAAGATACGCAGTATTTT
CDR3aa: CSVGVQDTQYF

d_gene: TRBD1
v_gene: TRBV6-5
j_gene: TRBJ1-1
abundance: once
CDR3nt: TGTGCCGGTCGACAGGGGTCGATCACTGAAGCTTTCTTT
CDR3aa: CAGRQGSITEAFF

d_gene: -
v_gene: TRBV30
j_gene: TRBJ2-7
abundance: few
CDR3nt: TGTGCCTGGGGGGGCAGGCGTATAACCTACGAGCAGTACTTC
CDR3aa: CAWGGRRITYEQYF

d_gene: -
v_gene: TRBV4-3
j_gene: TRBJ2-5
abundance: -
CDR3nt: TGCGCCAGCAGCCAAGATGCGACAGAACAAGAGACCCAGTACTTC
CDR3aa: CASSQDATEQETQYF

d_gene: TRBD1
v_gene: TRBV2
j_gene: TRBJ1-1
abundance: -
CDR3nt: TGTGCCAGCTCCGGACAGGGGTTGGATGAAGCTTTCTTT
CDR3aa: CASSGQGLDEAFF

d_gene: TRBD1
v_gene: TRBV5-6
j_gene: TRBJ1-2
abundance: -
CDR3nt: TGTGCCAGCAGCTCTGGGTCCGGGACAGTCTATGGCTACACCTTC
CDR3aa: CASSSGSGTVYGYTF

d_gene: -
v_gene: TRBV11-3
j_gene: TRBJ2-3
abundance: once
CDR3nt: TGTGCCAGCAGCCAAGGGGCCGCCACAGATACGCAGTATTTT
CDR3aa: CASSQGAATDTQYF

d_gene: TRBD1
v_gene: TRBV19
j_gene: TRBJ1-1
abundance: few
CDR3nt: TGTGCCAGTAGTATAGCCGGGACAGCCAACACTGAAGCTTTCTTT
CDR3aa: CASSIAGTANTEAFF

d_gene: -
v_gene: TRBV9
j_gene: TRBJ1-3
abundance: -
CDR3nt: TGTGCCAGCAGCCCCCCTGTACAGTTAACTGGAAACACCATATATTTT
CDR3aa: CASSPPVQLTGNTIYF

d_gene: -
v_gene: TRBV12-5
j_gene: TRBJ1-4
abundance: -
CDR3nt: TGTGCTAGTGGTTTAGATCTCCAGAATGAAAAACTGTTTTTT
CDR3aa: CASGLDLQNEKLFF

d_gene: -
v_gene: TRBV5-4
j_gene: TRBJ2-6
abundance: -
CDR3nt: TGTGCCAGCAGCTTGGGTAGCAGGGCCTCTGGGGCCAACGTCCTGACTTTC
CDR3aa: CASSLGSRASGANVLTF

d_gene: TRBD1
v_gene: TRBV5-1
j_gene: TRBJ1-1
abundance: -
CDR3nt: TGCGCCAGCAGCGGAGGGACAGGGGGTGAAGCTTTCTTT
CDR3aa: CASSGGTGGEAFF

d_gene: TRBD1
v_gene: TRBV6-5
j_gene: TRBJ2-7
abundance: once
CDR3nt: TGTGCCAGCAGCCGGGGACAGGCTGCCTACGAGCAGTACTTC
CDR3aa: CASSRGQAAYEQYF

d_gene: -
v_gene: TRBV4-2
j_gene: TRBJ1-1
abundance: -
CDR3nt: TGTGCCAGCAGCCAAGATCGAGCGGCAGGGAGGAAGGCTTTCTTT
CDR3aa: CASSQDRAAGRKAFF

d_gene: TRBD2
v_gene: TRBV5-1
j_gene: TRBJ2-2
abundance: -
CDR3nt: TGCGCCAGCAGCTTCCCCATAGCGGGGGGAAACACCGGGGAGCTGTTTTTT
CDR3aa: CASSFPIAGGNTGELFF

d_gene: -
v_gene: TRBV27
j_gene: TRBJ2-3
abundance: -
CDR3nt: TGTGCCAGCAGTCTATTTTGGGGGGGCTCAGATACGCAGTATTTT
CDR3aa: CASSLFWGGSDTQYF

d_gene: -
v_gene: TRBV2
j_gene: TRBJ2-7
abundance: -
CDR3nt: TGTGCCAGCAGTGACGGGGGTAGGGAGCGCGAGCAGTACTTC
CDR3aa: CASSDGGREREQYF

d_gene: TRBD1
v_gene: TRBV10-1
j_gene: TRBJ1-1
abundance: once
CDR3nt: TGCGCCAGCAGATCGACAGGGTATGGTGAAGCTTTCTTT
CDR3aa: CASRSTGYGEAFF

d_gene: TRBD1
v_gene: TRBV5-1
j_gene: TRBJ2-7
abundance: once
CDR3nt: TGCGCCAGCAGCTTGGGGCAGGGGGCATACGAGCAGTACTTC
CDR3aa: CASSLGQGAYEQYF

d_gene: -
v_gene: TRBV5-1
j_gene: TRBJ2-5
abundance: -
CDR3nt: TGCGCCAGCAGTCACAGGTCAACCAAGTGGGCCCAGTACTTC
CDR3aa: CASSHRSTKWAQYF

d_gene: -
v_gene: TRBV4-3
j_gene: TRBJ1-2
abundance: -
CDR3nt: TGCGCCAGCAGCCAAGATCTACTGAACTATGGCTACACCTTC
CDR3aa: CASSQDLLNYGYTF

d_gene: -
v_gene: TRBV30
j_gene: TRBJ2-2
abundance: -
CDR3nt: TGTGCCTGGAGTGTACAATTCGCGGGGCTGGGCAACTCCGGGGAGCTGTTTTTT
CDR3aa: CAWSVQFAGLGNSGELFF

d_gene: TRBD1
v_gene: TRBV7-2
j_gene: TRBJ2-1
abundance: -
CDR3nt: TGTGCCAGCAGCTCCCGACAGGGGAGCTCCTACAATGAGCAGTTCTTC
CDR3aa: CASSSRQGSSYNEQFF

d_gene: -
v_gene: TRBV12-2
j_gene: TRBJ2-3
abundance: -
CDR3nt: TGTGCAAGTCGCTTAGTGCCTAGCGGGGGGATATGGGATACGCAGTATTTT
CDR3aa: CASRLVPSGGIWDTQYF

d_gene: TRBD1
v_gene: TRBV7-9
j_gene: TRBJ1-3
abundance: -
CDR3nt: TGTGCCAGCAGCGATACTAACCGGGACAGAGTGTATTTT
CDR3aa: CASSDTNRDRVYF

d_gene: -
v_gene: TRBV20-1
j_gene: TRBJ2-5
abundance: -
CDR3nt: TGCAGTGCTAGTACCCATTCTAGATACGAGACCCAGTACTTC
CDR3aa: CSASTHSRYETQYF

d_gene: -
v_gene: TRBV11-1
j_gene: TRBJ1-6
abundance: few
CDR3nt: TGTGCCAGCAGCCACACCCAGACTCGGACGGGGCCCCTCCACTTT
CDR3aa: CASSHTQTRTGPLHF

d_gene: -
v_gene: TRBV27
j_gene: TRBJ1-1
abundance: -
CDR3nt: TGTGCCAGCAGTGCACCCTCCAGGGAACGCACTGAAGCTTTCTTT
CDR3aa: CASSAPSRERTEAFF

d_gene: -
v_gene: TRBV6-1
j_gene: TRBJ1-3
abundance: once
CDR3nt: TGTGCCAGCAGTGATGCGGGAAACTCTGGAAACACCATATATTTT
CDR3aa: CASSDAGNSGNTIYF

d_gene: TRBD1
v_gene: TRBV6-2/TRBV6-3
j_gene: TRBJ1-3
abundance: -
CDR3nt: TGTGCCAGCAGTTACTTACAGGGGGCCGCCGGAAACACCATATATTTT
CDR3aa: CASSYLQGAAGNTIYF

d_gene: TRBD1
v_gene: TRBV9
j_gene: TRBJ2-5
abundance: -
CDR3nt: TGTGCCAGCAGCCCGGGGACAGGGGGCGCATCTGAGACCCAGTACTTC
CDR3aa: CASSPGTGGASETQYF

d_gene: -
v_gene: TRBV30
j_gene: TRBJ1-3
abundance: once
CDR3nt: TGTGCCTCACGGCCAGGCACCCTCTCTGGAAACACCATATATTTT
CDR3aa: CASRPGTLSGNTIYF

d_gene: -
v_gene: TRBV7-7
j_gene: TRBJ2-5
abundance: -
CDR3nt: TGTGCCAGCAGCCCTGGACACTACCAAGAGACCCAGTACTTC
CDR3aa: CASSPGHYQETQYF